The subject of this entry is one T cell receptor beta chain. This clonotype was picked up many times. Its antigen is currently not known. The input lacks base qualities; no much larger clone sits a single base away. Ophthalmopathy patients had moderately to severely active disease, Clinical Activity Score of at least 3, NOSPECS grade of at least 4, and duration under 3 months. The study excluded patients with uncontrolled infections, other autoimmune diseases, pregnancy or lactation. Diagnoses relied on clinical symptoms, serum thyroxine and TRAb, thyroid ultrasound and orbital computed tomography. Ficoll-Paque density gradient centrifugation was used to isolate PBMCs from about 10 ml of fresh peripheral blood. Total RNA was extracted with Trizol reagent, and quality was checked on an Agilent 2100 Bioanalyzer. TCR beta CDR3 regions were amplified from RNA transcripts. For the first round of RT-PCR on the TCR CDR3, the HTBI primer set was used together with the Qiagen OneStep RT-PCR kit. A second multiplex PCR round built the libraries, followed by size selection and purification. Sequencing of the libraries was done on an Illumina HiSeq2000 using paired-end 100 bp reads. The paper's processing steps were these. SOAPnuke was used to process the raw data, with reads discarded if the reads contained adapters or uncalled bases, had a mean Phred below 15, or lacked an exact constant-primer or identifier match. High-quality paired reads were merged with COPE v1.2.5, and unique nucleotide sequences were defined as clonotypes. MiTCR v1.1 was used to align the clonotypes against IMGT TRBV, TRBD and TRBJ reference segments. Analysis was restricted to V-J combinations with a frequency above 0.0001, which covered about 99% of repertoires. A TCS score was defined as the ratio between F50 (clonal expansion) and ExV (chaos), using BLOSUM62-based TCRdist between CDR3 peptides within each V-J. Welch's t-statistics and random forest reduced 514 V-J features to some 14, which were used in a naive Bayes classifier (R e1071). TCRdb reprocessed the public reads (quality trimming at Q25 with fastp, clone calling with MiXCR) and kept in-frame beta chains. CDR3 protein duplicates are merged, each entry listing the most common genes and DNA. These V and J calls derive from TCRdb rather than the authors' analysis. The sample has 330,000 or so distinct CDR3 sequences on record, approximately 18% of them singletons. Together, the top ten hold about 16% of the sample.

The CDR3 measures 11 amino acids from cysteine to phenylalanine. The CDR3 DNA has 33 bases and is translated from base 1. The junction shows trimming of 5 bases on V and 4 bases on J, plus 2 bases between the germline ends. This record comes from a study of T cells in Graves' hyperthyroidism and ophthalmopathy (dated by TCRdb to the late 2010s). Some background on the complete study: Peripheral blood samples were taken at the time of initial diagnosis, prior to any treatment. TCR V-J signatures able to tell the groups apart were searched for in a discovery cohort of 90 to 100 patients, of whom 43 had Graves' ophthalmopathy and more than 55 had stable Graves' hyperthyroidism. Prospective prediction of ophthalmopathy was tested in an independent validation cohort of some 19 hyperthyroidism patients and 17 patients who later progressed to ophthalmopathy. The 100 or so discovery patients were randomly split 7:3 into training and test sets. In addition, the study compared T-cell repertoires in thyroid tissue and in blood from a handful of Graves' hyperthyroidism patients. After sampling, hyperthyroidism patients received methimazole starting at 30 mg daily, and ophthalmopathy patients received high-dose intravenous methylprednisolone. The paper reports TCR Vbeta CDR3 sequencing of some 140 peripheral blood samples: approximately 43 ophthalmopathy, some 80 hyperthyroidism and around 17 progressor patients.

What the work shows at the level of the full study, not this receptor alone: In validation, the model predicted progression to ophthalmopathy with approximately 70% sensitivity and 72% to 75% specificity, a median of about 6.7 months before onset. Ophthalmopathy was separated from stable hyperthyroidism by a 13 V-J signature model, with just over 85% sensitivity and approximately 84% specificity obtained in cross-validation and 80%/75% obtained in testing. No statistical method was used to fix the sample size in advance, and group allocation was not hidden from the investigators. Blood samples also contained most of the expanded thyroid clonotypes (frequency above 0.001), which suggests that blood repertoires may reflect thyroid immune responses.

Source material: blood. This receptor was obtained from a woman between 35 and 50 years old with Graves' ophthalmopathy. The V gene is TRBV12-3 or TRBV12-4 and the J gene is TRBJ2-2; the D gene cannot be resolved reliably. In nucleotides, the sequence is TGTGCCAGCAGTACCACCGGGGAGCTGTTTTTT. Protein translation: CASSTTGELFF.